The TCR beta chain under discussion was sequenced for a study of T cells after yellow fever vaccination. Study observations and caveats: Re-detected after boosting: most primary clones, about 96% of CD4 and 80% to 90% of CD8.

Universal primer sites and UMIs were introduced during 5'RACE template-switching synthesis of TCR cDNA. Each CDR3 protein gets one entry after TCRdb re-called the 5' RACE reads with MiXCR. The sample shows some 240,000 distinct CDR3 sequences, around 4.9% of them seen only once. CDR1 MNHEY and CDR2 SVGEGT come from the germline V gene. Both ends counted, the CDR3 spans 9 residues. This clonotype was counted only a few times. Its antigen is not known. The missing conserved phenylalanine or tryptophan at the end of this CDR3 makes a read error likely. Because the CDR3's place on the DNA is in doubt, the DNA is left out and the CDR3 is given as listed by TCRdb.

The J gene is TRBJ1-6, the V gene TRBV6-2 or TRBV6-3. Material: CD4+ T cells sorted from PBMCs, obtained on the day of the yellow fever booster vaccination. The TCR comes from a man aged 18 to 30 who received the YFV17D yellow fever vaccine. CDR3 sequence reads: CASTKVGFS.